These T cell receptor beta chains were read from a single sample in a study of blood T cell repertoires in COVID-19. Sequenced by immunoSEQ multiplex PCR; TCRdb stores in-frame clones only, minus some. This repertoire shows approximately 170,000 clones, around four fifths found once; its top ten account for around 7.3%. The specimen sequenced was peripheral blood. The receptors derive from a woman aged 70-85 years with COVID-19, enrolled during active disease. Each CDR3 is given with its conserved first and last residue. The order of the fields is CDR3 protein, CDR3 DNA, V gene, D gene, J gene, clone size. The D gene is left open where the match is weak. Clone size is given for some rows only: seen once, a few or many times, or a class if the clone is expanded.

CDR3: CASSSPRNEKLFF; DNA: TGTGCCAGCAGCTCCCCTCGTAATGAAAAACTGTTTTTT; V: TRBV7-2; D: -; J: TRBJ1-4; size: -
CDR3: CASSQQAGTSYEQYF; DNA: TGTGCCAGCAGCCAACAAGCGGGGACCTCCTACGAGCAGTACTTC; V: TRBV7-2; D: TRBD2; J: TRBJ2-7; size: -
CDR3: CASSQRPGEQYF; DNA: TGTGCCAGCAGCCAAAGACCGGGAGAGCAGTACTTC; V: TRBV3-1/TRBV3-2; D: -; J: TRBJ2-7; size: -
CDR3: CASSLSGQGNEQFF; DNA: TGTGCCAGCAGTTTATCAGGACAGGGCAATGAGCAGTTCTTC; V: TRBV28; D: TRBD1; J: TRBJ2-1; size: few
CDR3: CASSIRTWEGYTF; DNA: TGTGCCAGTAGTATTAGGACTTGGGAAGGCTACACCTTC; V: TRBV19; D: -; J: TRBJ1-2; size: -
CDR3: CASSTNGQTNYGYTF; DNA: TGTGCCAGTAGTACCAATGGACAGACTAACTATGGCTACACCTTC; V: TRBV19; D: -; J: TRBJ1-2; size: -
CDR3: CSVAWGVVAEAFF; DNA: TGCAGCGTTGCCTGGGGCGTGGTCGCTGAAGCTTTCTTT; V: TRBV29-1; D: -; J: TRBJ1-1; size: -
CDR3: CSAEEGRDSLTDTQYF; DNA: TGCAGCGCTGAAGAAGGGCGGGACAGCCTTACAGATACGCAGTATTTT; V: TRBV29-1; D: -; J: TRBJ2-3; size: -
CDR3: CAWSGRISNQPQHF; DNA: TGTGCCTGGAGTGGGCGGATTAGCAATCAGCCCCAGCATTTT; V: TRBV30; D: -; J: TRBJ1-5; size: once
CDR3: CASSLGAAGQSSQPQHF; DNA: TGTGCCAGCAGTTTAGGGGCAGCGGGACAAAGTAGTCAGCCCCAGCATTTT; V: TRBV28; D: -; J: TRBJ1-5; size: -
CDR3: CASSLSEGGTGMAGYTF; DNA: TGTGCCAGCAGTTTATCTGAGGGAGGGACAGGGATGGCTGGCTACACCTTC; V: TRBV28; D: TRBD1; J: TRBJ1-2; size: -
CDR3: CSVEREGPNEQFF; DNA: TGCAGCGTCGAGCGGGAGGGCCCTAATGAGCAGTTCTTC; V: TRBV29-1; D: TRBD2; J: TRBJ2-1; size: few
CDR3: CATSDSRPGQILNEQFF; DNA: TGTGCCACCAGTGATTCCCGTCCGGGACAAATTCTCAATGAGCAGTTCTTC; V: TRBV24-1; D: -; J: TRBJ2-1; size: -
CDR3: CASSLESGASEQYF; DNA: TGCGCCAGCAGCTTGGAATCTGGAGCTTCCGAGCAGTACTTC; V: TRBV5-1; D: -; J: TRBJ2-7; size: -
CDR3: CASSLIGQGAPAGELFF; DNA: TGTGCCAGCAGCCTTATAGGACAGGGGGCGCCGGCCGGGGAGCTGTTTTTT; V: TRBV7-2; D: TRBD1; J: TRBJ2-2; size: -
CDR3: CASSQTPGKGEAGANVLTF; DNA: TGTGCCAGCAGCCAAACGCCCGGGAAGGGGGAAGCTGGGGCCAACGTCCTGACTTTC; V: TRBV3-1/TRBV3-2; D: -; J: TRBJ2-6; size: -
CDR3: CASSGTGAGYTF; DNA: TGTGCCAGCAGCGGTACAGGGGCTGGCTACACCTTC; V: TRBV7-8; D: TRBD1; J: TRBJ1-2; size: few
CDR3: CASSDSGLIGELFF; DNA: TGTGCCAGCAGCGACTCGGGACTAATCGGGGAGCTGTTTTTT; V: TRBV9; D: TRBD2; J: TRBJ2-2; size: few
CDR3: CASSLIGNTEAFF; DNA: TGTGCCAGCAGTTTAATCGGGAACACTGAAGCTTTCTTT; V: TRBV27; D: -; J: TRBJ1-1; size: -
CDR3: CASSESTSGSYEQYF; DNA: TGTGCCAGCAGTGAATCGACTAGCGGCTCCTACGAGCAGTACTTC; V: TRBV25-1; D: TRBD2; J: TRBJ2-7; size: -
CDR3: CASSVSGQGNTEAFF; DNA: TGTGCCAGCAGCGTATCGGGACAGGGAAACACTGAAGCTTTCTTT; V: TRBV9; D: TRBD1; J: TRBJ1-1; size: -
CDR3: CAWATGANSPLHF; DNA: TGTGCCTGGGCTACAGGGGCAAATTCACCCCTCCACTTT; V: TRBV30; D: TRBD1; J: TRBJ1-6; size: once
CDR3: CASSQQGTTEAFF; DNA: TGCGCCAGCAGCCAACAGGGGACCACTGAAGCTTTCTTT; V: TRBV5-1; D: TRBD1; J: TRBJ1-1; size: -
CDR3: CASSFTGTSGSEQYF; DNA: TGTGCCAGCAGCTTTACCGGGACTAGCGGGAGCGAGCAGTACTTC; V: TRBV7-2; D: TRBD2; J: TRBJ2-7; size: -
CDR3: CASSFRTEVSTEAFF; DNA: TGTGCCAGCAGCTTCAGGACAGAAGTAAGCACTGAAGCTTTCTTT; V: TRBV7-2; D: -; J: TRBJ1-1; size: -
CDR3: CASSPRQLQAENTEAFF; DNA: TGTGCCAGCTCACCAAGGCAGCTACAGGCGGAAAACACTGAAGCTTTCTTT; V: TRBV18; D: -; J: TRBJ1-1; size: few
CDR3: CASSLGISYEQYF; DNA: TGTGCCAGCAGCTTAGGTATCTCCTACGAGCAGTACTTC; V: TRBV7-2; D: -; J: TRBJ2-7; size: -
CDR3: CASRTSGRIYEQYF; DNA: TGCGCCAGCCGTACTAGCGGGAGGATCTACGAGCAGTACTTC; V: TRBV10-2; D: TRBD2; J: TRBJ2-7; size: -
CDR3: CASSLETGSSYEQYF; DNA: TGTGCCAGCAGCTTGGAGACAGGGTCCTCCTACGAGCAGTACTTC; V: TRBV5-4; D: TRBD1; J: TRBJ2-7; size: once
CDR3: CASSWGRTGYNEQFF; DNA: TGTGCCAGCAGCTGGGGGAGGACAGGTTACAATGAGCAGTTCTTC; V: TRBV11-2; D: -; J: TRBJ2-1; size: -
CDR3: CASVRGQMNTGELFF; DNA: TGTGCCAGCGTCCGGGGACAGATGAACACCGGGGAGCTGTTTTTT; V: TRBV28; D: TRBD1; J: TRBJ2-2; size: few
CDR3: CASSPYSNQPQHF; DNA: TGTGCCAGCAGCCCCTATAGCAATCAGCCCCAGCATTTT; V: TRBV27; D: -; J: TRBJ1-5; size: -
CDR3: CASIGQSRGPGDTEAFF; DNA: TGTGCCAGCATCGGCCAGTCCCGGGGCCCGGGAGACACTGAAGCTTTCTTT; V: TRBV28; D: -; J: TRBJ1-1; size: -
CDR3: CASSFGTGDQPQHF; DNA: TGTGCCAGCAGCTTCGGGACAGGAGATCAGCCCCAGCATTTT; V: TRBV7-2; D: TRBD1; J: TRBJ1-5; size: -
CDR3: CASSLKTPPRGNTIYF; DNA: TGTGCCAGCAGCCTTAAAACTCCGCCGAGGGGAAACACCATATATTTT; V: TRBV3-1/TRBV3-2; D: -; J: TRBJ1-3; size: once
CDR3: CASSLESGVQETQYF; DNA: TGCGCCAGCAGCTTGGAGAGCGGGGTCCAAGAGACCCAGTACTTC; V: TRBV5-1; D: TRBD2; J: TRBJ2-5; size: -
CDR3: CASSIQLAESYEQYF; DNA: TGTGCCAGCAGCATCCAACTAGCGGAGTCCTACGAGCAGTACTTC; V: TRBV7-2; D: TRBD2; J: TRBJ2-7; size: -
CDR3: CASSLDGQVNEKLFF; DNA: TGTGCCAGCAGCTTGGACGGACAGGTTAATGAAAAACTGTTTTTT; V: TRBV5-4; D: TRBD1; J: TRBJ1-4; size: -
CDR3: CASLTSGRGNEQFF; DNA: TGTGCCAGCCTGACGAGCGGGAGGGGGAATGAGCAGTTCTTC; V: TRBV11-1; D: TRBD2; J: TRBJ2-1; size: many
CDR3: CATSDSSTSGEQFF; DNA: TGTGCCACCAGTGATTCATCAACTAGCGGCGAGCAGTTCTTC; V: TRBV24-1; D: TRBD2; J: TRBJ2-1; size: few
CDR3: CASSPGISGLPTETQYF; DNA: TGTGCCAGCAGCCCAGGAATTTCGGGACTCCCCACGGAGACCCAGTACTTC; V: TRBV7-8; D: -; J: TRBJ2-5; size: -
CDR3: CASSYSRTGSYNEQFF; DNA: TGTGCCAGCAGTTACTCCCGGACAGGGTCTTACAATGAGCAGTTCTTC; V: TRBV6-5; D: TRBD1; J: TRBJ2-1; size: -
CDR3: CASSLSGIAGVETQYF; DNA: TGTGCCAGCAGTTTATCGGGGATAGCGGGGGTGGAGACCCAGTACTTC; V: TRBV27; D: TRBD2; J: TRBJ2-5; size: -
CDR3: CASSRQDRVGNTGELFF; DNA: TGTGCCAGCAGCCGCCAGGACAGGGTTGGGAACACCGGGGAGCTGTTTTTT; V: TRBV3-1/TRBV3-2; D: TRBD1; J: TRBJ2-2; size: -
CDR3: CATSDLDSTGELFF; DNA: TGTGCCACCAGTGACCTTGACAGTACCGGGGAGCTGTTTTTT; V: TRBV24-1; D: -; J: TRBJ2-2; size: -
CDR3: CASRRGWDTEAFF; DNA: TGTGCCAGCAGGCGAGGGTGGGACACTGAAGCTTTCTTT; V: TRBV27; D: -; J: TRBJ1-1; size: -
CDR3: CASSRERTYEQYF; DNA: TGTGCCAGTAGTAGGGAGCGGACCTACGAGCAGTACTTC; V: TRBV19; D: -; J: TRBJ2-7; size: -
CDR3: CASSLSPRDTRYGELFF; DNA: TGTGCCAGCAGCCTATCGCCCCGGGACACACGCTACGGGGAGCTGTTTTTT; V: TRBV9; D: -; J: TRBJ2-2; size: -
CDR3: CASSRTGKYGYTF; DNA: TGTGCCAGCAGCCGGACAGGGAAGTATGGCTACACCTTC; V: TRBV12-3/TRBV12-4; D: TRBD1; J: TRBJ1-2; size: -
CDR3: CATGSGTSGSNEQFF; DNA: TGTGCCACCGGTTCCGGGACTAGCGGGTCCAATGAGCAGTTCTTC; V: TRBV10-3; D: TRBD2; J: TRBJ2-1; size: -
CDR3: CASSFDDTSGVPYEQYF; DNA: TGTGCCAGCAGCTTCGACGATACTAGCGGGGTCCCCTACGAGCAGTACTTC; V: TRBV7-9; D: TRBD2; J: TRBJ2-7; size: -
CDR3: CASRPASGRGINEQFF; DNA: TGTGCCAGCAGACCCGCAAGCGGGAGGGGGATCAATGAGCAGTTCTTC; V: TRBV28; D: TRBD2; J: TRBJ2-1; size: -
CDR3: CSVWSGGSEQYF; DNA: TGCAGCGTCTGGAGTGGCGGCTCCGAGCAGTACTTC; V: TRBV29-1; D: -; J: TRBJ2-7; size: -
CDR3: CASSSTGVGNTIYF; DNA: TGTGCCAGCAGTTCCACGGGGGTCGGAAACACCATATATTTT; V: TRBV28; D: -; J: TRBJ1-3; size: -